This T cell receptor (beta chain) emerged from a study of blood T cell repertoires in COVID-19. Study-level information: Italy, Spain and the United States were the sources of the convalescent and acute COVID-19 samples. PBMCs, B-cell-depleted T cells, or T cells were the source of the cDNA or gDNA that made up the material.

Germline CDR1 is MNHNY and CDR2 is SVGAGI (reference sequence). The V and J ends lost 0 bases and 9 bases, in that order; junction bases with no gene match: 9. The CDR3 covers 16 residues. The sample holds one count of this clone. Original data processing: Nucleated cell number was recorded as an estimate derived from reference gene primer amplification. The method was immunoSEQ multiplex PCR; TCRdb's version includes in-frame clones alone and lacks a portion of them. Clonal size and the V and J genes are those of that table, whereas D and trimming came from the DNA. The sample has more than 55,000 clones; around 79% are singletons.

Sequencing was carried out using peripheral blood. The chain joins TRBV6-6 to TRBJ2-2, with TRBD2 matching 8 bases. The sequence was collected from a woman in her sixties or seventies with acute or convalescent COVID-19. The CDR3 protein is CASSYSGTSLSRELFF. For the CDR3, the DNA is TGTGCCAGCAGTTACTCCGGGACTAGTCTCTCCCGGGAGCTGTTTTTT.